A single TCR beta chain is shown here with its context. This specimen belongs to a study of PD-L1 blockade in urothelial cancer. Measured with immunoSEQ multiplex PCR; TCRdb has only the in-frame clones, and not every one. The profile shows 35,000 to 55,000 clones, more than 75% of them singletons. Trimming left V 0 bases short and J 3 bases short, with 10 bases between. Looked up from germline, CDR1 is SGDLS and CDR2 is YYNGEE. The CDR3 has 14 amino acids. The origin of this receptor is a woman aged 60-75 years with urothelial cancer. This rearrangement joins TRBV9 to TRBJ2-7; tentative D call: TRBD2 (5 bases). This sample comprised PBMCs, obtained around atezolizumab (anti-PD-L1) treatment. The CDR3 DNA reads TGTGCCAGCAGCGTAGGTCCGGAGGTCTACGAGCAGTACTTC. Amino acid sequence: CASSVGPEVYEQYF.